This TCR beta chain is drawn from a study of blood T cell repertoires in COVID-19. Study overall: Researchers got acute and convalescent COVID-19 samples from the United States, Italy and Spain.

J gave up 6 bases and V 4 bases, and 9 bases lay outside the gene matches. The CDR3 consists of 18 residues. In germline, CDR1 is SGHTA, CDR2 FQGTGA. Original analysis: Estimated nucleated cell counts came from reference gene primer amplification. The method was immunoSEQ multiplex PCR; TCRdb's version includes in-frame clones alone and lacks a portion of them. For V, J and clone size, that table is used; D and trimming come from the DNA. Of roughly 49,000 clones in the sample, 85% to 90% were seen once. The chain couples TRBV7-3 to TRBJ2-2, with TRBD2 matching over 15 bases. The receptor's source is a human donor in a cohort sampled during active COVID-19. The sample comprised peripheral blood. CDR3 protein: CASSSPPGTSGGPGELFF. The DNA of the CDR3 is TGTGCCAGCAGCTCCCCCCCAGGGACTAGCGGGGGGCCCGGGGAGCTGTTTTTT.